Listed below are T cell receptor beta chains from one sample, sequenced in a study of blood T cell repertoires in COVID-19. The method was immunoSEQ multiplex PCR; TCRdb's version includes in-frame clones alone and lacks a portion of them. The sample has approximately 470,000 clones; roughly 90% are singletons. Sequenced material: PBMCs or T cells enriched from blood (not recorded which). These TCRs come from a woman younger than 30 who had recovered from COVID-19. Both conserved end residues are part of each CDR3. A D gene is named only where the DNA matches it firmly. Only part of the rows carry a size: once, few, many, or a class if the clone is expanded.

v_gene: TRBV5-1
abundance: once
j_gene: TRBJ2-7
d_gene: TRBD1
CDR3nt: TGCGCCAGCAGCTCCTTGACAGGGATGTCCTACGAGCAGTACTTC
CDR3aa: CASSSLTGMSYEQYF

v_gene: TRBV7-2
abundance: .
j_gene: TRBJ1-5
d_gene: .
CDR3nt: TGTGCCAGCAGCGATGACAGGAGCAATCAGCCCCAGCATTTT
CDR3aa: CASSDDRSNQPQHF

v_gene: TRBV7-2
abundance: .
j_gene: TRBJ2-1
d_gene: .
CDR3nt: .
CDR3aa: CASILDRGRTSEQFF

v_gene: TRBV11-2
abundance: .
j_gene: TRBJ1-1
d_gene: TRBD1
CDR3nt: TGTGCCAGCAGCTCTCCGTTTCTCTACAGGGGAGGAACTGAAGCTTTCTTT
CDR3aa: CASSSPFLYRGGTEAFF

v_gene: TRBV5-1
abundance: .
j_gene: TRBJ2-1
d_gene: TRBD2
CDR3nt: TGCGCCAGCAGCCCGGGAGGGGGTTTACATGAGCAGTTCTTC
CDR3aa: CASSPGGGLHEQFF

v_gene: TRBV29-1
abundance: few
j_gene: TRBJ1-1
d_gene: TRBD1
CDR3nt: TGCAGCGTCTTCGGGGCAGGGGGAGGCACTGAAGCTTTCTTT
CDR3aa: CSVFGAGGGTEAFF

v_gene: TRBV5-1
abundance: .
j_gene: TRBJ1-1
d_gene: .
CDR3nt: TGCGCCAGCAGCCCCTCAGGAGGGATGAACACTGAAGCTTTCTTT
CDR3aa: CASSPSGGMNTEAFF

v_gene: TRBV7-2
abundance: .
j_gene: TRBJ2-2
d_gene: .
CDR3nt: TGTGCCAGCAGCGACCAGGGGAACGGGGAGCTGTTTTTT
CDR3aa: CASSDQGNGELFF

v_gene: TRBV10-2
abundance: .
j_gene: TRBJ2-1
d_gene: .
CDR3nt: TGCGCCAGCGGGCTGGGTCTCTACAATGAGCAGTTCTTC
CDR3aa: CASGLGLYNEQFF

v_gene: TRBV6-6
abundance: .
j_gene: TRBJ1-3
d_gene: TRBD1
CDR3nt: TGTGCCAGCAGTCGGGCCTCTATCGTGGGGGACAGGGTCTGGCGACGCTCTGGAAACACCATATATTTT
CDR3aa: CASSRASIVGDRVWRRSGNTIYF

v_gene: TRBV19
abundance: .
j_gene: TRBJ2-3
d_gene: TRBD2
CDR3nt: TGTGCCAGTACTGATCGAGCGGGGAGCACAGATACGCAGTATTTT
CDR3aa: CASTDRAGSTDTQYF

v_gene: TRBV10-3
abundance: .
j_gene: TRBJ1-2
d_gene: TRBD1
CDR3nt: TGTGCCATCAGAAGGACAGGGGGTGTCTATGGCTACACCTTC
CDR3aa: CAIRRTGGVYGYTF

v_gene: TRBV5-1
abundance: .
j_gene: TRBJ1-2
d_gene: TRBD1
CDR3nt: TGCGCCAGCAGCTTGGCCCGGGTTTTCCGGACAGGTGATGGCTACACCTTC
CDR3aa: CASSLARVFRTGDGYTF

v_gene: TRBV7-2
abundance: .
j_gene: TRBJ1-5
d_gene: .
CDR3nt: TGTGCCAGCAGCCGACTCCGTGGGCAGCCCCAGCATTTT
CDR3aa: CASSRLRGQPQHF

v_gene: TRBV6-5
abundance: .
j_gene: TRBJ2-5
d_gene: .
CDR3nt: TGTGCCAGCAGTCTCCGACTCCAAGAGACCCAGTACTTC
CDR3aa: CASSLRLQETQYF

v_gene: TRBV15
abundance: .
j_gene: TRBJ1-4
d_gene: .
CDR3nt: TGTGCCACCAGCAGAGACGCAGGGGAGTGGAAACTGTTTTTT
CDR3aa: CATSRDAGEWKLFF

v_gene: TRBV28
abundance: .
j_gene: TRBJ2-1
d_gene: .
CDR3nt: TGTGCCAGCAGTTTAGCGGGGGCCCTCTACAATGAGCAGTTCTTC
CDR3aa: CASSLAGALYNEQFF

v_gene: TRBV7-2
abundance: few
j_gene: TRBJ1-4
d_gene: .
CDR3nt: TGTGCCAGCAGCAGAGGACACCTTAATGAAAAACTGTTTTTT
CDR3aa: CASSRGHLNEKLFF

v_gene: TRBV9
abundance: .
j_gene: TRBJ2-5
d_gene: .
CDR3nt: TGTGCCAGCAGCGTAGCAGCTAGTAGGGGGGGGACCCAGTACTTC
CDR3aa: CASSVAASRGGTQYF

v_gene: TRBV2
abundance: .
j_gene: TRBJ1-5
d_gene: TRBD1
CDR3nt: TGTGCCAGCAGTGAAGCGGGGACAGTCGTGGGTCAGCCCCAGCATTTT
CDR3aa: CASSEAGTVVGQPQHF

v_gene: TRBV5-1
abundance: few
j_gene: TRBJ2-7
d_gene: TRBD2
CDR3nt: TGCGCCAGCAGCCCTGGGACTAGTGGTGTCTACGAGCAGTACTTC
CDR3aa: CASSPGTSGVYEQYF

v_gene: TRBV11-2
abundance: .
j_gene: TRBJ1-1
d_gene: .
CDR3nt: TGTGCCAGCAGCTACGGACGGGGAAGGTATACTGAAGCTTTCTTT
CDR3aa: CASSYGRGRYTEAFF

v_gene: TRBV27
abundance: .
j_gene: TRBJ2-1
d_gene: .
CDR3nt: TGTGCCAGCAGCCCCAACACCTACAATGAGCAGTTCTTC
CDR3aa: CASSPNTYNEQFF

v_gene: TRBV19
abundance: .
j_gene: TRBJ1-5
d_gene: .
CDR3nt: TGTGCCAGTAGTATAGATAGAAAGGGACTGATCCTCAATCAGCCCCAGCATTTT
CDR3aa: CASSIDRKGLILNQPQHF

v_gene: TRBV6-2/TRBV6-3
abundance: .
j_gene: TRBJ1-2
d_gene: .
CDR3nt: TGTGCCAGCAGCGACTCTACCGGGACACTTTATGGCTACACCTTC
CDR3aa: CASSDSTGTLYGYTF

v_gene: TRBV7-2
abundance: .
j_gene: TRBJ2-5
d_gene: .
CDR3nt: TGTGCCAGCAGCTCCCTAGGGACACCACAAGAGACCCAGTACTTC
CDR3aa: CASSSLGTPQETQYF

v_gene: TRBV30
abundance: .
j_gene: TRBJ2-3
d_gene: TRBD2
CDR3nt: TGTGCCTGGGCTGTAGCGGGGGGAGCCGATACGCAGTATTTT
CDR3aa: CAWAVAGGADTQYF

v_gene: TRBV5-1
abundance: .
j_gene: TRBJ1-2
d_gene: .
CDR3nt: TGCGCCAGCAGCGTGACGGAGAACTATGGCTACACCTTC
CDR3aa: CASSVTENYGYTF

v_gene: TRBV7-2
abundance: .
j_gene: TRBJ2-7
d_gene: TRBD2
CDR3nt: TGTGCCAGCAGCCCCAGTGCGGGGGGCTCCTACGAGCAGTACTTC
CDR3aa: CASSPSAGGSYEQYF

v_gene: TRBV12-5
abundance: .
j_gene: TRBJ1-1
d_gene: TRBD1
CDR3nt: TGTGCTAGTGGTTTGGTACTGGGACAGGGGGCGATGAACACTGAAGCTTTCTTT
CDR3aa: CASGLVLGQGAMNTEAFF

v_gene: TRBV2
abundance: .
j_gene: TRBJ1-2
d_gene: TRBD1
CDR3nt: TGTGCCAGCAGTGAAGGTGAAGGGGGCGCATATCGTGGCTACACCTTC
CDR3aa: CASSEGEGGAYRGYTF

v_gene: TRBV2
abundance: .
j_gene: TRBJ2-5
d_gene: .
CDR3nt: TGTGCCAGCAGTGGGCGGGCGACACAAGAGACCCAGTACTTC
CDR3aa: CASSGRATQETQYF

v_gene: TRBV20-1
abundance: .
j_gene: TRBJ2-7
d_gene: .
CDR3nt: TGCAGTGCTACCCGCGGGTACGAGCAGTACTTC
CDR3aa: CSATRGYEQYF

v_gene: TRBV6-5
abundance: once
j_gene: TRBJ1-5
d_gene: .
CDR3nt: TGTGCCAGCAGTTCCCCCTATGAAGGCAATCAGCCCCAGCATTTT
CDR3aa: CASSSPYEGNQPQHF

v_gene: TRBV7-2
abundance: .
j_gene: TRBJ2-7
d_gene: .
CDR3nt: TGTGCCAGCAGCTTAGTCGGCGGAGCACTCTCCTACGAGCAGTACTTC
CDR3aa: CASSLVGGALSYEQYF

v_gene: TRBV27
abundance: .
j_gene: TRBJ2-3
d_gene: TRBD1
CDR3nt: TGTGCCAGCAGTGGGGACAGGGAGACCAACATAGCGCAGTATTTT
CDR3aa: CASSGDRETNIAQYF

v_gene: TRBV6-5
abundance: .
j_gene: TRBJ2-2
d_gene: .
CDR3nt: TGTGCCAGCAGTTACTCTTACGGGGAGCTGTTTTTT
CDR3aa: CASSYSYGELFF

v_gene: TRBV30
abundance: .
j_gene: TRBJ1-2
d_gene: TRBD1
CDR3nt: TGTGCCTGGAGGTTTTCCGGGACAGGGGACCTAGGCTACACCTTC
CDR3aa: CAWRFSGTGDLGYTF

v_gene: TRBV25-1
abundance: .
j_gene: TRBJ1-1
d_gene: .
CDR3nt: TGTGCCAGCAGGGCCTCGAACACTGAAGCTTTCTTT
CDR3aa: CASRASNTEAFF

v_gene: TRBV20-1
abundance: few
j_gene: TRBJ1-5
d_gene: .
CDR3nt: TGCAGTGCTAGTTCCGGGGGGGATCAGCCCCAGCATTTT
CDR3aa: CSASSGGDQPQHF